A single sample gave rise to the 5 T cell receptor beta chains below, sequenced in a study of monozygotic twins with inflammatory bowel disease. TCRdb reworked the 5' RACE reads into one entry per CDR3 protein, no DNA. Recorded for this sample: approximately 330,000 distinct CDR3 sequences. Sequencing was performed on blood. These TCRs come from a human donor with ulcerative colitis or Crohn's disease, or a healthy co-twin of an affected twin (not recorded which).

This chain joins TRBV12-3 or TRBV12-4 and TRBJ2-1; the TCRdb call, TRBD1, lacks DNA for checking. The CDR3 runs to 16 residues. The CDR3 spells CASSFTTGGAYNEQFF.

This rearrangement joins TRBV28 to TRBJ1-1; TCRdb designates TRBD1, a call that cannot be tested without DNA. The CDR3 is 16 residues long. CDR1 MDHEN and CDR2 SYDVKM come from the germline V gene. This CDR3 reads CASSPLPRQGDTEAFF.

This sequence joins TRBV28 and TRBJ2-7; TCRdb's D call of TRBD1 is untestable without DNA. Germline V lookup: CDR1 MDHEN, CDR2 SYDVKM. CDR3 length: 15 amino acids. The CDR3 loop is CASSFTGGWAYEQYF.

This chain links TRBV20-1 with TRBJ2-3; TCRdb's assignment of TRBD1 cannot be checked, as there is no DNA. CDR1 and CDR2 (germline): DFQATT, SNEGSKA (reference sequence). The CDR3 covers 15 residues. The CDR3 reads CSAGMGRSNSDTQYF.

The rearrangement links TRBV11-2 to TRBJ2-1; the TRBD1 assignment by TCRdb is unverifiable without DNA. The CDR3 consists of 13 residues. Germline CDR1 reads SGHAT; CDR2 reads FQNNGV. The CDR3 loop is CASRKGGYNEQFF.